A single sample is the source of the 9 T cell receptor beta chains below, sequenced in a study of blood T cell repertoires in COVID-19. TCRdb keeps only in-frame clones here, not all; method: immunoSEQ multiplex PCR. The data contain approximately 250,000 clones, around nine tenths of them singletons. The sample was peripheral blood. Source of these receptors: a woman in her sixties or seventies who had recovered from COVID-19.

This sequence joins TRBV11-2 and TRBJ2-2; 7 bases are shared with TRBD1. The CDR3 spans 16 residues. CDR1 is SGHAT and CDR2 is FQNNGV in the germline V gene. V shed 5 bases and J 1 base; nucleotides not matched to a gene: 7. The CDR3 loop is CASSSRQGLNTGELFF. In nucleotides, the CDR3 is TGTGCCAGCAGCAGCCGACAGGGATTGAACACCGGGGAGCTGTTTTTT.

The CDR3 DNA reads as TGTGCCAGCAGTTCCCCGACAGGGGGGTTTAGCAATCAGCCCCAGCATTTT. Translated, it gives CASSSPTGGFSNQPQHF. This sequence joins TRBV28 and TRBJ1-5, with 9 bases matching TRBD1. Germline CDR1 reads MDHEN; CDR2 reads SYDVKM. The CDR3 has 17 amino acids. V shed 4 bases, J shed 0 bases, and the junction held 7 bases outside the gene matches.

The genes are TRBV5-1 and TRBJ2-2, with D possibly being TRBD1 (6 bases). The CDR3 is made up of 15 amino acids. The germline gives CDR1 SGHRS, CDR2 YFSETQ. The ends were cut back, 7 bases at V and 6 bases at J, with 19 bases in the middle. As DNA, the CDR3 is TGCGCCAGCGCGGACAGCGCTGGAGCTCCCGGGGAGCTGTTTTTT. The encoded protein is CASADSAGAPGELFF. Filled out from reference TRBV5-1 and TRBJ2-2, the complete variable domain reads KAGVTQTPRYLIKTRGQQVTLSCSPISGHRSVSWYQQTPGQGLQFLFEYFSETQRNKGNFPGRFSGRQFSNSRSEMNVSTLELGDSALYLCASADSAGAPGELFFGEGSRLTVL.

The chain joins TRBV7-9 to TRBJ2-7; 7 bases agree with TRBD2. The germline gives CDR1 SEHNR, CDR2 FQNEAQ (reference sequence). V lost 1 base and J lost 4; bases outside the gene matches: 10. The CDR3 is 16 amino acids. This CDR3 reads CASSLVGRVLTYEQYF. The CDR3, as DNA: TGTGCCAGCAGCTTAGTTGGGAGGGTCCTGACTTACGAGCAGTACTTC.

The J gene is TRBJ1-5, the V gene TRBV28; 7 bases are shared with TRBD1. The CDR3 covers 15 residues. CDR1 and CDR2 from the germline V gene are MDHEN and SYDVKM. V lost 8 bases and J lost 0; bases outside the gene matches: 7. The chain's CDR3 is CASLNRGSSNQPQHF. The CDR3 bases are TGTGCCAGCCTTAACAGGGGCTCTAGCAATCAGCCCCAGCATTTT.

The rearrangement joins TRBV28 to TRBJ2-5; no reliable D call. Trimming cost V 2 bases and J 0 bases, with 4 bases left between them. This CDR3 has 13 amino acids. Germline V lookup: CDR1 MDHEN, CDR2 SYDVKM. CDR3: CASSLVDQETQYF. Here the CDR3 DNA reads TGTGCCAGCAGTTTAGTAGACCAAGAGACCCAGTACTTC.

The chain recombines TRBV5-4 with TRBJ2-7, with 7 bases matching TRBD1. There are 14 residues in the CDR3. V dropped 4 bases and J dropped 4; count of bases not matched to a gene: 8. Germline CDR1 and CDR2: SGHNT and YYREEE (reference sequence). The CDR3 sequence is CASSTRTGLYEQYF. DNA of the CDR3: TGTGCCAGCAGCACCCGGACAGGTTTATACGAGCAGTACTTC.

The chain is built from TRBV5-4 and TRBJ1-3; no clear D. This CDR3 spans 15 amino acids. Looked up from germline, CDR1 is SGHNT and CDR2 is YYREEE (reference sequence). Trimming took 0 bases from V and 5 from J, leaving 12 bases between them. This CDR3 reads CASSLASGARNTIYF. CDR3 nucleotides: TGTGCCAGCAGCTTGGCCTCGGGAGCGAGAAACACCATATATTTT.

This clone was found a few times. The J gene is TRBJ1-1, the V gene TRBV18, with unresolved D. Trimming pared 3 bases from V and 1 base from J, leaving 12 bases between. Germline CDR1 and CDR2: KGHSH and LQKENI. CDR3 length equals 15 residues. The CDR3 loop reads CASSPLSSQNTEAFF. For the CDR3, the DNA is TGTGCCAGCTCACCGCTGTCCAGTCAGAACACTGAAGCTTTCTTT.